This entry features one TCR beta chain sequence. The target antigen is unknown. The entry originates in a study of shared clonotypes between healthy human individuals. Study-level background: There were three CD4 naive, three CD4 memory, two CD8 naive and one CD8 memory plates per donor.

It was across several immunoSEQ plates that each subset's genomic DNA was evenly split. Sequenced by immunoSEQ multiplex PCR; TCRdb stores in-frame clones only, minus some. This table has about 2.3 million clones, just under 95% appearing once. The authors divided CD4+ cells into CD45RA+ naive and CD45RA-negative memory subsets. Trimming took 6 bases from V and 8 from J, leaving 19 bases between them. CDR3 size: 15 residues. In germline, CDR1 is SNHLY, CDR2 FYNNEI. Findings and caveats of the study: Among donors, clonotype sharing was expected to be affected by sequencing depth.

This TCR was sampled from a young man in good health. Some clones in this sample may be carry-over from other donors' samples. The gene calls are TRBV2 and TRBJ2-2; a possible D gene is TRBD2 (6 bases). Sequenced: naive CD4+ T cells from PBMCs. The sample's subset: CD45RA+ positively selected. Written as DNA, the CDR3 is TGTGCCAGCAGGCCCCTGACGGGAGTCTCTGGGGAGCTGTTTTTT. Its protein product is CASRPLTGVSGELFF.